The rows below give T cell receptor beta chains drawn from one sample of a study of OX40 agonist ivuxolimab in advanced cancers. Sequenced by immunoSEQ multiplex PCR; TCRdb stores in-frame clones only, minus some. The sample lists about 68,000 clones; around nine tenths were seen once. The sample was CD4+ or CD8+ T cells sorted from blood, taken in a trial of the OX40 agonist ivuxolimab. The receptors were sampled from an adult with an advanced solid tumor such as melanoma, head and neck, liver or kidney cancer. Both conserved end residues are part of each CDR3.

v_gene,CDR3aa
TRBV9,CASSVGATTQETQYF
TRBV30,CAWSPEGITYEQYF
TRBV9,CASSVGQGLTGELFF
TRBV30,CAWSVGRGDDNSPLHF
TRBV2,CASSVQLAGGPSQFF
TRBV14,CASSQDLGSTQYF
TRBV7-2,CASTLAANEQFF
TRBV25-1,CASMTFNEQFF
TRBV7-6,CASSRGTDTQYF
TRBV11-2,CASSQRQGVLPEQYF
TRBV6-1,CASSESSGSSYEQYF
TRBV15,CATSRGTGLNTEAFF
TRBV9,CASSVGGAEGGYTF
TRBV5-1,CASSGGLAGVDTQYF
TRBV25-1,CASGGRIDSPLHF
TRBV5-1,CASAAGQGGTDTQYF
TRBV15,CATSRDRGYTF
TRBV18,CASSPSTVTEAFF
TRBV29-1,CSVGGGGYGNTIYF
TRBV5-1,CASSLASRVEEQYF